This is a list of T cell receptor beta chains from one sample in a study of CD8+ T cells in alopecia areata. Sequencing used immunoSEQ multiplex PCR; TCRdb keeps in-frame clones, though not all of them. The sample has hundreds of thousands of clones, more than 60% seen once. The specimen comprised CD4+ T cells sorted from blood, sampled around week 44, from a patient treated with tofacitinib. The source is a human donor with alopecia areata. Each CDR3 is given without its conserved first and last residue. A D gene is named only where the DNA matches it firmly. Size is omitted from some rows. Given values are once, few, many or a class for expanded clones.

D,length,size,V,CDR3
.,13,few,TRBV7-2,ASSLILRGAGEQY
.,13,.,TRBV7-9,ASSLQQGGRTEAF
TRBD2,12,.,TRBV15,ATSKGLEDYEQY
.,13,.,TRBV7-8,ASSSRDLQRDGYT
.,9,.,TRBV29-1,SVDNNQPQH
TRBD2,14,once,TRBV29-1,SVVGVAGTTQETQY
TRBD1,13,.,TRBV5-1,ASSLETGGVYEQY
TRBD1,11,.,TRBV30,AWRKQGVTEAF
TRBD1,9,.,TRBV29-1,SVLQGERAF
.,14,.,TRBV5-6,ASSSWTEAVGDEQF
.,10,.,TRBV29-1,SVVLSSYGYT
.,12,.,TRBV18,ASSPLEGNTEAF
.,13,once,TRBV9,ASSVRGTGANVLT
TRBD2,13,.,TRBV5-6,ASSLERGVYNEQF
TRBD1,16,few,TRBV5-7,ASSPSDRARVCNNEQF
.,12,.,TRBV7-9,ASRWDGSTDTQY
.,12,.,TRBV30,AWSVGRGLTEAF
.,13,.,TRBV4-3,ASSPGPGTAYGYT
.,10,.,TRBV29-1,SVPLANEKLF
.,11,few,TRBV18,ASSPSGPYEQY
.,10,.,TRBV25-1,ASSAINTEAF
TRBD1,11,few,TRBV29-1,SVQTGAHGELF
.,12,.,TRBV10-3,AIRSTGDTDTQY
TRBD1,14,.,TRBV5-1,ASSLYRGQGTAPLH
.,14,few,TRBV29-1,SVGSPGPPNPDTQY
TRBD2,11,.,TRBV9,ASTRGSTDTQY
.,11,.,TRBV6-1,ASNPGRTDTQY
TRBD1,12,.,TRBV29-1,SVVSLGQGGEQY
.,11,.,TRBV18,ASSPSRDYGYT
.,12,few,TRBV7-8,ASSLVRSNQPQH
.,11,.,TRBV19,ASHGRLNSPLH
.,12,.,TRBV5-1,ASSPAGTNYGYT
.,12,.,TRBV7-6,ASSLDQGESEQF
.,12,.,TRBV30,AWSVSGGTDTQY
.,13,.,TRBV4-3,ASSQESRGNSPLH
.,14,.,TRBV7-3,ASSPAGVSGANVLT
.,11,.,TRBV7-2,ASSGRSNTEAF
.,12,.,TRBV5-1,ASSLEGPNTEAF
.,10,few,TRBV14,ASSHTAGEAF
TRBD2,9,few,TRBV30,ASTSGPEQF
.,12,few,TRBV14,ASSQAGQKETQY
.,12,.,TRBV7-2,ASSPTGAQETQY
TRBD1,12,once,TRBV2,ASSPKQGSNGYT
TRBD1,10,.,TRBV5-6,ASSSRDRGHY
.,15,.,TRBV7-3,ASSLMGLSSGANVLT
.,13,few,TRBV13,ASSLGGGMTYEQY
.,12,once,TRBV30,AWSVPGTLGELF
TRBD1,11,.,TRBV30,AWSGTGVNEQF
.,13,.,TRBV28,ASSRPVGDNLGEF
TRBD2,17,few,TRBV9,ASSVRTSGRHTGYNEQF
TRBD1,12,.,TRBV25-1,ASAAGTGGWEQY
TRBD1,11,.,TRBV6-5,ASSDGPGQGQY
.,15,.,TRBV14,ASSQESSGTSFVEQF
.,12,.,TRBV28,ASSPSGTVYGYT
.,10,few,TRBV7-2,ASSLARREAF
.,12,.,TRBV30,AWSVPRLSYEQY
TRBD2,17,.,TRBV9,ASSPLPSGTPLAKNIQY